This T cell receptor beta chain originates from a study of cytomegalovirus exposure and HLA in healthy donors. Details on this clone: Its antigen is unknown.

The PCR ran on 60 Vbeta and 13 Jbeta primers. Sequencing was performed with immunoSEQ multiplex PCR; in TCRdb, only in-frame clones are kept and a portion is missing. The sample holds about 90,000 clones; roughly three fifths are singletons and the top ten take under 5%. Whole-study findings and limits: In a later analysis, at a false discovery rate of 0.05, approximately 15,000 TCR beta sequences matched HLA alleles. Across all donors, roughly uniform sequencing depth was an assumption of the presence/absence analyses. Later analysis identified a missense DCLRE1C variant that was linked to TCR beta V- and J-gene trimming.

CDR3 size: 15 residues. Trimming stripped 10 bases from V and 1 base from J, with 18 bases between. Germline loops: CDR1 MNHNS, CDR2 SASEGT. The sample comprised PBMCs. The genes are TRBV6-1 and TRBJ2-3; tentative D call: TRBD2 (7 bases). This clonotype originated in a man aged 30-40 years in good health and CMV-seronegative. In DNA form, the CDR3 reads TGTGCCAACAGGGCCGGGGGGTTAGGCACAGATACGCAGTATTTT. This sequence encodes CANRAGGLGTDTQYF.